These T cell receptor beta chains were read from a single sample in a study of T cells in Graves' hyperthyroidism and ophthalmopathy. TCRdb re-analysed the multiplex PCR reads in MiXCR, keeping a single row per CDR3 protein. Of 600,000 or so distinct CDR3 sequences in the sample, around 15% were seen once. Input material: blood. These receptors were taken from a woman aged 30 to 39 with Graves' hyperthyroidism. CDR3s include the opening cysteine and the closing phenylalanine or tryptophan. Each record gives: J gene, clone size, D gene, V gene, CDR3 protein, CDR3 DNA. The D gene is left open where the match is weak. Clone size is stated in some rows and not others, as once, few, many or a class when expanded.

>TRBJ2-7|many|.|TRBV27
CASSPRQVVSLYEQYF
TGTGCCAGCAGTCCGAGACAGGTGGTTTCCCTCTACGAGCAGTACTTC
>TRBJ1-3|many|.|TRBV2
CASSEEEGNTIYF
TGTGCCAGCAGTGAAGAAGAAGGAAACACCATATATTTT
>TRBJ2-1|.|.|TRBV11-3
CASGPTTGFRNNEQFF
TGTGCCAGCGGCCCAACTACTGGATTTCGTAACAATGAGCAGTTCTTC
>TRBJ2-5|many|.|TRBV2
CASSESGWQETQYF
TGTGCCAGCAGTGAATCGGGTTGGCAAGAGACCCAGTACTTC
>TRBJ2-2|.|.|TRBV7-9
CASSLGWGPGELFF
TGTGCCAGCAGCTTAGGTTGGGGCCCCGGGGAGCTGTTTTTT
>TRBJ2-3|many|TRBD2|TRBV4-3
CASSQETSSDTQYF
TGCGCCAGCAGCCAAGAGACTAGCTCAGATACGCAGTATTTT
>TRBJ2-5|many|TRBD2|TRBV20-1
CSARGGSWETQYF
TGCAGTGCTAGGGGAGGGAGCTGGGAGACCCAGTACTTC
>TRBJ1-1|few|.|TRBV29-1
CSVSDTHTEAFF
TGCAGCGTCTCCGACACGCACACTGAAGCTTTCTTT
>TRBJ1-1|.|.|TRBV20-1
CSAANRDRGLAFF
TGCAGTGCCGCGAACAGGGATCGGGGCTTAGCTTTCTTT
>TRBJ2-7|many|TRBD1|TRBV28
CASRNGQAVYEQYF
TGTGCCAGCAGGAATGGACAGGCCGTATACGAGCAGTACTTC
>TRBJ2-7|many|.|TRBV6-1
CASLVSGGYEQYF
TGTGCCAGCCTTGTATCAGGCGGCTACGAGCAGTACTTC
>TRBJ2-7|many|TRBD1|TRBV18
CASSPGTGSTYEQYF
TGTGCCAGCTCACCAGGGACAGGGAGCACCTACGAGCAGTACTTC
>TRBJ1-2|many|.|TRBV28
CASRDGRDYTF
TGTGCCAGCAGGGACGGCAGAGACTACACCTTC
>TRBJ2-5|.|TRBD2|TRBV20-1
CSAPGVAGGRETQYF
TGCAGTGCTCCCGGGGTGGCGGGAGGGCGAGAGACCCAGTACTTC
>TRBJ1-1|.|TRBD1|TRBV20-1
CSARRDRGRKTEAFF
TGCAGTGCAAGGCGGGACAGGGGGCGCAAAACTGAAGCTTTCTTT
>TRBJ2-2|few|.|TRBV30
CAWRSFGDGTGELFF
TGTGCCTGGAGATCTTTCGGGGACGGCACCGGGGAGCTGTTTTTT
>TRBJ2-7|few|.|TRBV19
CASSMVMDSYEQYF
TGTGCCAGTAGTATGGTGATGGATTCCTACGAGCAGTACTTC
>TRBJ1-6|few|TRBD1|TRBV27
CATQGASSYNSPLHF
TGTGCCACCCAGGGGGCTAGCTCCTATAATTCACCCCTCCACTTT
>TRBJ2-5|many|.|TRBV20-1
CSARDPGQETQYF
TGCAGTGCTAGAGATCCGGGTCAAGAGACCCAGTACTTC
>TRBJ1-2|few|TRBD1|TRBV27
CASSRQGLIANYGYTF
TGTGCCAGCAGTCGACAGGGACTTATAGCTAACTATGGCTACACCTTC
>TRBJ1-2|many|.|TRBV28
CASSEETDGRGYTF
TGTGCCAGCAGCGAAGAGACCGACGGTCGTGGCTACACCTTC
>TRBJ1-1|few|.|TRBV6-1
CASSSAGTMNTEAFF
TGTGCCAGCAGTTCAGCCGGGACAATGAACACTGAAGCTTTCTTT